This is a list of T cell receptor beta chains from one sample in a study of T cell responses to AZD1222 COVID-19 vaccine. Profiled with immunoSEQ multiplex PCR; TCRdb holds only in-frame clones, not every one. In the table there are about 150,000 clones, almost 85% of which are singletons. The source material was peripheral blood, sampled 28 days after the second dose of the MenACWY control vaccine. The receptors stem from an adult who received the MenACWY meningococcal vaccine as a control. The CDR3 runs from the conserved cysteine through the conserved F or W. The D gene is left open where the match is weak. Clone size is not always given. Where it is, it says once, few, many or a class for expanded clones.

clone_size: .
v_call: TRBV3-1/TRBV3-2
d_call: .
j_call: TRBJ1-5
cdr3_aa: CASSQVGGQGQPQHF
cdr3_nt: TGTGCCAGCAGCCAAGTTGGCGGCCAAGGTCAGCCCCAGCATTTT

clone_size: once
v_call: TRBV5-1
d_call: .
j_call: TRBJ1-4
cdr3_aa: CASSPQGGGMEKLFF
cdr3_nt: TGCGCCAGCAGCCCGCAGGGAGGTGGAATGGAAAAACTGTTTTTT

clone_size: .
v_call: TRBV2
d_call: .
j_call: TRBJ1-5
cdr3_aa: CASSERNQPQHF
cdr3_nt: TGTGCCAGCAGTGAAAGGAATCAGCCCCAGCATTTT

clone_size: .
v_call: TRBV19
d_call: .
j_call: TRBJ1-2
cdr3_aa: CASTNYWDGYTF
cdr3_nt: TGTGCCAGTACCAATTACTGGGATGGCTACACCTTC

clone_size: once
v_call: TRBV5-1
d_call: TRBD1
j_call: TRBJ1-1
cdr3_aa: CASSPMGQGANTEAFF
cdr3_nt: TGCGCCAGCAGCCCCATGGGACAGGGGGCGAACACTGAAGCTTTCTTT

clone_size: .
v_call: TRBV15
d_call: .
j_call: TRBJ1-6
cdr3_aa: CATSQLGNSPLHF
cdr3_nt: TGTGCCACCAGCCAACTGGGGAATTCACCCCTCCACTTT

clone_size: .
v_call: TRBV14
d_call: .
j_call: TRBJ1-2
cdr3_aa: CASSQDGGSPGYGYTF
cdr3_nt: TGTGCCAGCAGCCAAGATGGGGGCAGCCCGGGGTATGGCTACACCTTC

clone_size: few
v_call: TRBV24-1
d_call: .
j_call: TRBJ1-2
cdr3_aa: CATSERDGSYGYTF
cdr3_nt: TGTGCCACCAGTGAACGGGACGGATCCTATGGCTACACCTTC

clone_size: .
v_call: TRBV14
d_call: .
j_call: TRBJ2-7
cdr3_aa: CASSQVPGAEQYF
cdr3_nt: TGTGCCAGCAGCCAAGTTCCAGGGGCCGAGCAGTACTTC

clone_size: .
v_call: TRBV27
d_call: .
j_call: TRBJ2-7
cdr3_aa: CASSLGVPYEQYF
cdr3_nt: TGTGCCAGCAGTTTAGGGGTCCCCTACGAGCAGTACTTC

clone_size: .
v_call: TRBV7-8
d_call: .
j_call: TRBJ1-2
cdr3_aa: CASSPAPASYGYTF
cdr3_nt: TGTGCCAGCAGCCCGGCGCCGGCGAGCTATGGCTACACCTTC

clone_size: .
v_call: TRBV11-3
d_call: TRBD1
j_call: TRBJ1-4
cdr3_aa: CASSLGVGGREKLFF
cdr3_nt: TGTGCCAGCAGCTTGGGCGTAGGGGGCAGAGAAAAACTGTTTTTT

clone_size: .
v_call: TRBV19
d_call: .
j_call: TRBJ2-7
cdr3_aa: CASSIDWRGEQYF
cdr3_nt: TGTGCCAGTAGTATAGACTGGAGAGGCGAGCAGTACTTC

clone_size: few
v_call: TRBV7-6
d_call: TRBD2
j_call: TRBJ2-3
cdr3_aa: CASTPTWREGTDTQYF
cdr3_nt: TGTGCCAGCACCCCTACCTGGCGGGAGGGAACAGATACGCAGTATTTT

clone_size: .
v_call: TRBV19
d_call: TRBD1
j_call: TRBJ1-2
cdr3_aa: CASSIGGQGVYGYTF
cdr3_nt: TGTGCCAGTAGTATAGGGGGACAGGGAGTCTATGGCTACACCTTC

clone_size: .
v_call: TRBV12-3/TRBV12-4
d_call: .
j_call: TRBJ1-2
cdr3_aa: CASSNGGEYTF
cdr3_nt: TGTGCCAGCAGTAACGGAGGGGAGTACACCTTC

clone_size: once
v_call: TRBV6-6
d_call: .
j_call: TRBJ1-2
cdr3_aa: CASSYLQSNYGYTF
cdr3_nt: TGTGCCAGCAGTTACCTCCAGTCTAACTATGGCTACACCTTC

clone_size: .
v_call: TRBV9
d_call: TRBD2
j_call: TRBJ2-3
cdr3_aa: CASSTSRTSGGRTDTQYF
cdr3_nt: TGTGCCAGCAGCACATCCCGAACTAGCGGGGGCCGCACAGATACGCAGTATTTT

clone_size: .
v_call: TRBV28
d_call: TRBD1
j_call: TRBJ2-1
cdr3_aa: CASSLPGQDRLVLFF
cdr3_nt: TGTGCCAGCAGCCTACCGGGACAGGATAGGTTAGTTCTGTTCTTC

clone_size: .
v_call: TRBV18
d_call: TRBD1
j_call: TRBJ2-2
cdr3_aa: CASSPPSTGVRTGELFF
cdr3_nt: TGTGCCAGCTCACCACCGTCGACAGGGGTGCGCACCGGGGAGCTGTTTTTT

clone_size: .
v_call: TRBV6-5
d_call: .
j_call: TRBJ1-2
cdr3_aa: CASSYAGGGYGYTF
cdr3_nt: TGTGCCAGCAGTTACGCGGGGGGTGGCTATGGCTACACCTTC

clone_size: .
v_call: TRBV24-1
d_call: .
j_call: TRBJ2-7
cdr3_aa: CATSDLGSDEQYF
cdr3_nt: TGTGCCACCAGTGATTTGGGTTCGGACGAGCAGTACTTC

clone_size: .
v_call: TRBV7-9
d_call: .
j_call: TRBJ2-3
cdr3_aa: CASSLNQGSDTQYF
cdr3_nt: TGTGCCAGCAGTCTTAACCAGGGTTCAGATACGCAGTATTTT

clone_size: .
v_call: TRBV14
d_call: .
j_call: TRBJ1-1
cdr3_aa: CASSRRFGGGDTEAFF
cdr3_nt: TGTGCCAGCAGCCGACGGTTCGGAGGGGGGGACACTGAAGCTTTCTTT

clone_size: .
v_call: TRBV11-2
d_call: .
j_call: TRBJ2-3
cdr3_aa: CASSLQRTDTQYF
cdr3_nt: TGTGCCAGCAGCTTGCAGCGCACAGATACGCAGTATTTT

clone_size: .
v_call: TRBV5-4
d_call: TRBD2
j_call: TRBJ2-1
cdr3_aa: CASSLGTSADNEQFF
cdr3_nt: TGTGCCAGCAGCTTGGGGACTAGCGCTGACAATGAGCAGTTCTTC

clone_size: .
v_call: TRBV19
d_call: .
j_call: TRBJ1-1
cdr3_aa: CASSLRRGNTEAFF
cdr3_nt: TGTGCCAGTAGTCTCCGGAGGGGGAACACTGAAGCTTTCTTT

clone_size: few
v_call: TRBV5-1
d_call: .
j_call: TRBJ2-7
cdr3_aa: CASSPGDKDYF
cdr3_nt: TGCGCCAGCAGCCCGGGGGATAAAGATTACTTC

clone_size: .
v_call: TRBV29-1
d_call: .
j_call: TRBJ2-3
cdr3_aa: CSVVNRDGTDTQYF
cdr3_nt: TGCAGCGTGGTCAACAGGGACGGTACAGATACGCAGTATTTT

clone_size: once
v_call: TRBV5-6
d_call: TRBD1
j_call: TRBJ1-6
cdr3_aa: CASSRTGAGNSPLHF
cdr3_nt: TGTGCCAGCAGCAGGACAGGGGCTGGGAATTCACCCCTCCACTTT

clone_size: .
v_call: TRBV28
d_call: .
j_call: TRBJ1-2
cdr3_aa: CASSFMWGLYGYTF
cdr3_nt: TGTGCCAGCAGTTTTATGTGGGGGCTCTATGGCTACACCTTC

clone_size: .
v_call: TRBV15
d_call: TRBD2
j_call: TRBJ2-1
cdr3_aa: CATSRPTWEASGSNEQFF
cdr3_nt: TGTGCCACCAGCAGACCCACGTGGGAAGCTAGCGGGAGCAATGAGCAGTTCTTC

clone_size: few
v_call: TRBV5-1
d_call: .
j_call: TRBJ2-1
cdr3_aa: CASSLEGQYNEQFF
cdr3_nt: TGCGCCAGCAGCTTGGAAGGCCAATACAATGAGCAGTTCTTC

clone_size: .
v_call: TRBV7-9
d_call: .
j_call: TRBJ2-3
cdr3_aa: CASSLGGPDTQYF
cdr3_nt: TGTGCCAGCAGCTTGGGTGGCCCAGATACGCAGTATTTT

clone_size: .
v_call: TRBV12-5
d_call: .
j_call: TRBJ1-4
cdr3_aa: CASGPVRQTTNEKLFF
cdr3_nt: TGTGCTAGTGGCCCCGTTCGGCAGACAACTAATGAAAAACTGTTTTTT

clone_size: .
v_call: TRBV10-3
d_call: .
j_call: TRBJ1-2
cdr3_aa: CAIFGSGERNGYTF
cdr3_nt: TGTGCCATCTTCGGTAGTGGGGAGCGTAATGGCTACACCTTC

clone_size: .
v_call: TRBV7-9
d_call: TRBD1
j_call: TRBJ2-6
cdr3_aa: CASSLVVTGGPGANVLTF
cdr3_nt: TGTGCCAGCAGCTTAGTGGTGACAGGGGGGCCTGGGGCCAACGTCCTGACTTTC

clone_size: .
v_call: TRBV21-1
d_call: .
j_call: TRBJ1-1
cdr3_aa: CATYLVGNTEAFF
cdr3_nt: TGTGCCACCTACCTGGTGGGGAACACTGAAGCTTTCTTT

clone_size: .
v_call: TRBV5-1
d_call: .
j_call: TRBJ2-2
cdr3_aa: CASSLGVTGELFF
cdr3_nt: TGCGCCAGCAGCTTGGGTGTAACCGGGGAGCTGTTTTTT